These 7 T cell receptor beta chains share one sample of origin, sequenced in a study of T cells in Graves' hyperthyroidism and ophthalmopathy. Amplification of TCR beta CDR3 regions was performed using RNA transcripts as template. The HTBI primer set was used in a first-round RT-PCR of the TCR CDR3. Each CDR3 protein is one row after TCRdb ran MiXCR on the multiplex PCR reads. The data hold 660,000 or so distinct CDR3 sequences, with roughly 20% observed a single time. Input material: blood. The receptors shown here come from a man aged 25-45 years with Graves' ophthalmopathy.

This clonotype was counted at least ten times. CDR3 loop: CASNSQGRDGYTF. CDR3 DNA: TGTGCCAGCAATTCTCAGGGGCGCGATGGCTACACCTTC. This chain uses TRBV28 with TRBJ1-2, with D possibly matching TRBD1 (6 bases). CDR1 and CDR2 (germline): MDHEN, SYDVKM. Trimming took 7 bases from V and 6 from J, leaving 15 bases between them. This CDR3 has 13 residues.

The chain combines TRBV9 with TRBJ2-5; the D gene could be TRBD1 or TRBD2 (5 bases each). V dropped 0 bases and J dropped 11 bases, with 20 bases sitting between them. The CDR3 spans 15 residues. From germline, CDR1 is SGDLS and CDR2 YYNGEE. The CDR3 DNA reads TGTGCCAGCAGCGTAGAAGGGTTCGGGGCTAGAGAGCAGTACTTC. Encoded protein: CASSVEGFGAREQYF.

V gene TRBV5-1 combines with J gene TRBJ2-1; a weak D match, TRBD2 (6 bases). The CDR3 sequence is 14 residues long. Trimming stripped 2 bases from V and 4 bases from J, with 10 bases between. From germline, CDR1 is SGHRS and CDR2 YFSETQ. CDR3 sequence reads: CASSFRSGYNEQFF. In nucleotides, the CDR3 is TGCGCCAGCAGCTTTCGTAGCGGTTACAATGAGCAGTTCTTC.

The chain links TRBV27 to TRBJ2-2; 7 bases fit TRBD2. Germline lookup yields CDR1 MNHEY and CDR2 SMNVEV (reference sequence). The trim removed 4 bases at V and 2 bases at J, leaving 7 bases unmatched. The CDR3 is made up of 16 amino acids. The CDR3 loop is CASSWGGGYNTGELFF. In nucleotides, the CDR3 is TGTGCCAGCAGTTGGGGGGGGGGGTATAACACCGGGGAGCTGTTTTTT.

In this sample, this clonotype turned up a few times. The V call is TRBV19, the J call TRBJ2-1; 10 nucleotides match TRBD2. CDR1 LNHDA and CDR2 SQIVND come from the germline V gene (reference sequence). J was trimmed by 8 bases and V by 5 bases; bases with no gene match: 6. CDR3 length: 14 residues. The CDR3 DNA is TGTGCCAGTAGTGTAGCTAGCGGGAGCGATGAGCAGTTCTTC. Protein: CASSVASGSDEQFF.

This clonotype came up once. V is TRBV27 and J is TRBJ2-7, with 8 bases aligning to TRBD2. The CDR3 covers 14 residues. V was pared by 4 bases and J by 5 bases, with 7 bases of the junction left unmatched. Germline V gene sequence: CDR1 MNHEY, CDR2 SMNVEV (reference sequence). DNA of the CDR3: TGTGCCAGCAGTTCCGGGACTAGTCCCCACGAGCAGTACTTC. Translated: CASSSGTSPHEQYF.

This clonotype was detected many times. This chain joins TRBV10-3 and TRBJ2-5, with 9 bases matching TRBD2. V gave up 6 bases and J gave up 4 bases; unmatched junction bases: 6. Germline-derived CDR1 and CDR2 are ENHRY and SYGVKD. The CDR3 totals 14 residues. The CDR3 is CAISQSGRRETQYF. The CDR3 bases are TGTGCCATCAGCCAAAGCGGGAGGAGAGAGACCCAGTACTTC.